A single sample gave rise to the 22 T cell receptor beta chains below, sequenced in a study of STAT5B mutations in CD4+ large granular lymphocyte leukemia. The protocol was immunoSEQ multiplex PCR, while the TCRdb copy is restricted to in-frame clones and leaves out a portion. The repertoire holds about 2,700 clones, with approximately 85% as singletons. The sample comprised PBMCs. All receptors come from a woman aged 70-85 years with CD4+ T-cell large granular lymphocyte leukemia.

The rearrangement uses TRBV6-5 and TRBJ2-6; D possibly corresponds to TRBD2 (5 bases). Germline lookup yields CDR1 MNHEY and CDR2 SVGAGI. The ends were cut back, 6 bases at V and 0 bases at J, with 9 bases in the middle. This CDR3 spans 15 amino acids. CDR3 sequence (DNA): TGTGCCAGCAGGCTAGGGAGCTCTGGGGCCAACGTCCTGACTTTC. This gives the protein CASRLGSSGANVLTF.

V is TRBV4-1 and J is TRBJ2-2; TRBD1 matches 9 bases. V dropped 0 bases and J dropped 6; count of bases not matched to a gene: 11. The germline V gene has CDR1 MGHRA and CDR2 YSYEKL. This CDR3 is 18 amino acids long. DNA for the CDR3: TGCGCCAGCAGCCAAGATGCTTTGGACAGGGGAATATCCGGGGAGCTGTTTTTT. Its translation: CASSQDALDRGISGELFF.

V usage is TRBV7-9 and J usage is TRBJ2-7; D gene unclear. Germline lookup yields CDR1 SEHNR and CDR2 FQNEAQ (reference sequence). The CDR3 spans 14 residues. The V end lost 5 bases, the J end lost 0 bases, and 11 bases lay between the germline ends. The CDR3 DNA sequence: TGTGCCAGCAGCGCTAGACTGGACTCCTACGAGCAGTACTTC. Translating gives CASSARLDSYEQYF.

The chain is built from TRBV28 and TRBJ1-2, with D tentatively TRBD1 (6 bases). Per germline, CDR1 MDHEN and CDR2 SYDVKM. The V end was cut by 5 bases, the J end by 6 bases, with 19 bases between. The CDR3 has 15 amino acids. This CDR3 is CASSQRTGFGDGYTF. The CDR3 nucleotides read TGTGCCAGCAGTCAAAGAACAGGGTTTGGGGATGGCTACACCTTC.

This chain connects TRBV2 to TRBJ2-5; no clear D. V lost 6 bases and J 2 bases, leaving 13 bases between the germline ends. Per the germline V gene, CDR1 is SNHLY and CDR2 is FYNNEI. This CDR3 is 14 amino acids long. The CDR3 sequence is CASRMAEPQETQYF. Written as DNA, the CDR3 is TGTGCCAGCAGGATGGCGGAGCCTCAAGAGACCCAGTACTTC.

The chain couples TRBV10-2 to TRBJ2-5; perhaps D is TRBD1 or TRBD2 (5 bases each). Germline CDR1 is WSHSY and CDR2 is SAAADI. Trimming pared 2 bases from V and 5 bases from J, leaving 18 bases between. CDR3 length: 16 residues. The CDR3 DNA reads as TGCGCCAGCAGTGAGGGGACGGACGGAACTGGGGAGACCCAGTACTTC. As protein: CASSEGTDGTGETQYF.

This clone has just one count. As DNA, the CDR3 is TGCGCCAGCAGCCGGACTAGCGGGAGGGCTGATACGCAGTATTTT. Its protein is CASSRTSGRADTQYF. V is TRBV5-1 and J is TRBJ2-3; 15 positions agree with TRBD2. J was trimmed by 6 bases and V by 4 bases; bases with no gene match: 3. CDR1 SGHRS and CDR2 YFSETQ come from the germline V gene. This CDR3 is 15 amino acids long.

The rearrangement links TRBV6-5 to TRBJ2-7; D might be TRBD2 (5 bases). Germline V CDR1 and CDR2: MNHEY, SVGAGI. This CDR3 is built from 16 residues. Trimming cost V 2 bases and J 6 bases, with 20 bases left between them. The CDR3 nucleotides are TGTGCCAGCAGTTACGCCCGACGTACCCTTGGGAGCGAGCAGTACTTC. Translated, it gives CASSYARRTLGSEQYF.

This clone turned up a few times. This rearrangement joins TRBV21-1 to TRBJ2-2; whether TRBD1, the table's D call, matches the DNA was not checked. TRBV21-1 is flagged as a pseudogene. The CDR3 is 15 amino acids. CDR3 nucleotides: TGTGCCAGCAGCATCCGGGACAGGGACACCGGGGAGCTGTTTTTT. This codes for CASSIRDRDTGELFF.

V usage is TRBV6-5 and J usage is TRBJ1-5, with D unresolved. CDR1 is MNHEY and CDR2 is SVGAGI in the germline V gene. The CDR3 has 13 residues. V lost 0 bases to trimming and J lost 7 bases, with 7 bases between them. The CDR3: CASSYSDGQPQHF. In nucleotides, the CDR3 is TGTGCCAGCAGTTACTCAGATGGGCAGCCCCAGCATTTT.

This chain uses TRBV9 with TRBJ2-7; D may match TRBD1 or TRBD2 (6 bases each). V was pared by 7 bases and J by 2 bases, with 13 bases between. CDR3 length equals 13 residues. Germline-derived CDR1 and CDR2 are SGDLS and YYNGEE. CDR3 amino acids: CASGGTSPYEQYF. The CDR3 coding sequence is TGTGCCAGCGGAGGGACATCCCCCTACGAGCAGTACTTC.

J is TRBJ1-1 and V is TRBV5-6; possibly TRBD1 for D (5 bases). V was pared by 4 bases and J by 1 base, with 14 bases between. Per germline, CDR1 SGHDT and CDR2 YYEEEE. The CDR3 covers 15 residues. DNA of the CDR3: TGTGCCAGCAGCAAACCCAGGGTGGGGAACACTGAAGCTTTCTTT. It codes for CASSKPRVGNTEAFF.

This clone showed up just once. This rearrangement joins TRBV7-6 to TRBJ1-4; 10 positions agree with TRBD1. Trimming took 5 bases from V and 8 from J; bases not matched to a gene: 8. Germline V gene sequence: CDR1 SGHVS, CDR2 FNYEAQ. CDR3 length equals 15 residues. CDR3 residues: CASSPRQGAGEKLFF. The CDR3 DNA is TGTGCCAGCAGCCCGCGACAGGGGGCGGGAGAAAAACTGTTTTTT. Full variable domain (rest looked up from reference TRBV7-6 and TRBJ1-4): GAGVSQSPRYKVTKRGQDVALRCDPISGHVSLYWYRQALGQGPEFLTYFNYEAQQDKSGLPNDRFSAERPEGSISTLTIQRTEQRDSAMYRCASSPRQGAGEKLFFGSGTQLSVL.

There are a few counts of this clone. The chain uses TRBV9 and TRBJ2-1; D is ambiguous. Germline CDR1 SGDLS, CDR2 YYNGEE. The length of the CDR3 is 13 residues. With 4 bases removed from V and 5 bases from J, the gap between germline ends came to 10 bases. This chain's CDR3 is CASSPPGDNEQFF. As DNA, the CDR3 is TGTGCCAGCAGCCCACCCGGCGACAATGAGCAGTTCTTC.

The genes are TRBV9 and TRBJ2-7; 8 nucleotides line up with TRBD2. Germline CDR1 SGDLS, CDR2 YYNGEE. V lost 4 bases to trimming and J lost 3 bases; unmatched junction nucleotides: 6. The CDR3 loop spans 14 amino acids. The DNA for the CDR3 is TGTGCCAGCAGCTTCCGGACTAGCAGCTACGAGCAGTACTTC. It is translated as CASSFRTSSYEQYF.

The rearrangement joins TRBV9 to TRBJ2-3; no definite D call. The length of the CDR3 is 15 residues. CDR1 and CDR2 (germline): SGDLS, YYNGEE. Trimming shortened V by 1 base and J by 2 bases, and 11 bases separated the two germline ends. The CDR3 protein is CASSVLDSHTDTQYF. For the CDR3, the DNA is TGTGCCAGCAGCGTATTAGACTCTCACACAGATACGCAGTATTTT. The full variable domain, rest sourced from reference TRBV9 and TRBJ2-3, is DSGVTQTPKHLITATGQRVTLRCSPRSGDLSVYWYQQSLDQGLQFLIQYYNGEERAKGNILERFSAQQFPDLHSELNLSSLELGDSALYFCASSVLDSHTDTQYFGPGTRLTVL.

This clone was found once. This sequence joins TRBV7-8 and TRBJ2-1; D tentatively fits TRBD1 or TRBD2 (5 bases each). V was cut by 7 bases and J by 4 bases, with 14 bases left in between. The CDR3 sequence is 14 residues long. Germline loops: CDR1 SGHVS, CDR2 FQNEAQ. CDR3 bases: TGTGCCAGCATCCGGGATGGGGCTTACAATGAGCAGTTCTTC. As protein: CASIRDGAYNEQFF.

This clone was observed a single time. The chain recombines TRBV5-1 with TRBJ1-3; D gene ambiguous. The ends were cut back, 5 bases at V and 0 bases at J, with 6 bases in the middle. Germline CDR1 and CDR2: SGHRS and YFSETQ. The CDR3 has 13 amino acids. The CDR3 nucleotides read TGCGCCAGCAGTCCTGACTCTGGAAACACCATATATTTT. Residues: CASSPDSGNTIYF.

This chain uses TRBV7-9 with TRBJ1-6; perhaps TRBD1 as D (5 bases). V lost 8 bases and J lost 8, with 13 bases in between. The CDR3 contains 13 residues. Per the germline V gene, CDR1 is SEHNR and CDR2 is FQNEAQ (reference sequence). CDR3 DNA: TGTGCCAGCTCCCTATGGGGGGATTCACCCCTCCACTTT. Translation gives CASSLWGDSPLHF.

The J gene is TRBJ2-3, the V gene TRBV4-1; the D gene is possibly TRBD2 (5 bases). V gave up 0 bases and J gave up 1 base, with 11 bases separating them. CDR1 is MGHRA, CDR2 YSYEKL, per germline. CDR3 length equals 16 residues. This CDR3 reads CASSQDGDYRTDTQYF. The CDR3 DNA reads as TGCGCCAGCAGCCAAGATGGTGACTACCGCACAGATACGCAGTATTTT.

This clone was observed a handful of times. The chain combines TRBV5-1 with TRBJ1-5; 7 nucleotides line up with TRBD1. After removal of 0 bases from V and 8 bases from J, the junction contained 5 bases not matched to a gene. The CDR3 extends over 14 amino acids. The germline V gene has CDR1 SGHRS and CDR2 YFSETQ. Here the CDR3 reads CASSLGQGQEPQHF. The CDR3 DNA is TGCGCCAGCAGCTTGGGACAGGGTCAAGAGCCCCAGCATTTT. Using reference TRBV5-1 and TRBJ1-5 for the parts outside the CDR3, the full variable domain is KAGVTQTPRYLIKTRGQQVTLSCSPISGHRSVSWYQQTPGQGLQFLFEYFSETQRNKGNFPGRFSGRQFSNSRSEMNVSTLELGDSALYLCASSLGQGQEPQHFGDGTRLSIL.

The gene calls are TRBV10-3 and TRBJ2-7; D is unclear. From germline, CDR1 is ENHRY and CDR2 SYGVKD. CDR3 length equals 12 residues. The V end was cut by 6 bases, the J end by 7 bases, with 13 bases between. CDR3 DNA sequence: TGTGCCATCAGGGCAGGCCGTGGGGAGCAGTACTTC. Translating gives CAIRAGRGEQYF.